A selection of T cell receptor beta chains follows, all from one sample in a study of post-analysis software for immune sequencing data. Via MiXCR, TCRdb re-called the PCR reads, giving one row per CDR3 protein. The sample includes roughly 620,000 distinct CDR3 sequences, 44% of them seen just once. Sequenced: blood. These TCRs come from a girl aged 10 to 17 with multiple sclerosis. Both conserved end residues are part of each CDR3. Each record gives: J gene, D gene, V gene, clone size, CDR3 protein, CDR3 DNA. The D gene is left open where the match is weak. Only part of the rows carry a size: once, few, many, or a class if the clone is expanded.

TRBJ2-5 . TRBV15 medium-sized CATSRGQETQYF TGTGCCACCAGCAGAGGCCAAGAGACCCAGTACTTC
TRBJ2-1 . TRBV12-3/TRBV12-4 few CASSFYRVEQFF TGTGCCAGCAGTTTCTACCGGGTAGAGCAGTTCTTC
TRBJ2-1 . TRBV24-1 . CATSDSHKSSYNEQFF TGTGCCACCAGTGATTCCCACAAAAGCTCCTACAATGAGCAGTTCTTC
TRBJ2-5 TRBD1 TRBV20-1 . CSASQQGRETQYF TGCAGTGCTAGCCAACAGGGGCGGGAGACCCAGTACTTC
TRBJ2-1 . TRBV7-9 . CASSFGNPSYNEQFF TGTGCCAGCAGCTTCGGCAACCCCTCCTACAATGAGCAGTTCTTC
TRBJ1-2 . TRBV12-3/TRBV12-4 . CASERGRGYTF TGTGCCAGCGAGCGGGGCCGTGGCTACACCTTC
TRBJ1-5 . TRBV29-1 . CSVEVDADQPQHF TGCAGCGTTGAAGTGGATGCTGACCAGCCCCAGCATTTT
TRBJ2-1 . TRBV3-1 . CASSQDLVAYEQFF TGTGCCAGCAGCCAAGATTTGGTGGCCTACGAGCAGTTCTTC
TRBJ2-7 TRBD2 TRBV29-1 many CSVELAGDYEQYF TGCAGCGTTGAGCTAGCGGGGGACTACGAGCAGTACTTC
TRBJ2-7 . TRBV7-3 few CASSLLPSKAGVYEQYF TGTGCCAGCAGCTTACTCCCTTCTAAGGCAGGGGTTTACGAGCAGTACTTC
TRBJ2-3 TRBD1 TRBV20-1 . CSARTGDISTDTQYF TGCAGTGCTCGCACAGGGGATATCAGCACAGATACGCAGTATTTT
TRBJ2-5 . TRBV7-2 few CASSVGPTRLETQYF TGTGCCAGCAGCGTCGGCCCCACTAGGCTAGAGACCCAGTACTTC
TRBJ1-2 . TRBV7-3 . CASSLMGRTGYGYTF TGTGCCAGCAGCTTAATGGGCCGTACAGGTTATGGCTACACCTTC
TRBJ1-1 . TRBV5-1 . CASSPRTARTEAFF TGCGCCAGCAGCCCGCGGACAGCACGCACTGAAGCTTTCTTT
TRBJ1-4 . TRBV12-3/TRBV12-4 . CASMGLGREKLFF TGTGCCAGCATGGGACTGGGGAGGGAAAAACTGTTTTTT
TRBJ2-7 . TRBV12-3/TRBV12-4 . CASSPPGPIYEQYF TGTGCCAGCAGTCCTCCGGGACCTATCTACGAGCAGTACTTC
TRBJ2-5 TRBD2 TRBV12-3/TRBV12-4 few CASSFSGSGETQYF TGTGCCAGCAGTTTCAGCGGGAGTGGGGAGACCCAGTACTTC
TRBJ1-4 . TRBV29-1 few CSVTGTRTSATNEKLFF TGCAGCGTTACCGGGACAAGGACCTCTGCAACTAATGAAAAACTGTTTTTT
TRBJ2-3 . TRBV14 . CASSQDLLSYTQYF TGTGCCAGCAGCCAAGACCTACTCAGTTATACGCAGTATTTT
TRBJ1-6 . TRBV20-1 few CSARGANGRNSPLHF TGCAGTGCTAGAGGTGCAAACGGTAGAAATTCACCCCTCCACTTT
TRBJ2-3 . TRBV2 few CASKDSGSTDTQYF TGTGCCAGCAAAGACAGCGGAAGCACAGATACGCAGTATTTT
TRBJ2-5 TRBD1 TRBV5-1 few CASSQQGAHQETQYF TGCGCCAGCAGCCAACAGGGGGCTCATCAAGAGACCCAGTACTTC
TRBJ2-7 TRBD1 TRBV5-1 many CASSLVGQGVDEQYF TGCGCCAGCAGCCTCGTGGGACAGGGGGTCGACGAGCAGTACTTC
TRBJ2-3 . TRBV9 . CASSGTSLADTQYF TGTGCCAGCAGCGGGACCTCCTTGGCAGATACGCAGTATTTT
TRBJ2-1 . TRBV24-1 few CATSGGKGYNEQFF TGTGCCACCAGTGGGGGGAAAGGGTACAATGAGCAGTTCTTC
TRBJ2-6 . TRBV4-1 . CASNQGAASGANVLTF TGCGCCAGCAACCAAGGGGCAGCCTCTGGGGCCAACGTCCTGACTTTC
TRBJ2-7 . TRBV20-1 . CSAYFRDSSYNEQYF TGCAGTGCTTACTTCAGGGATAGCTCCTACAATGAGCAGTACTTC
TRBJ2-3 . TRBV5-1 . CASSFSRLEDTQYF TGCGCCAGCAGCTTCAGTCGACTAGAAGATACGCAGTATTTT
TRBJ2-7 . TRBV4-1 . CASSQIRASYEQYF TGCGCCAGCAGCCAGATCCGAGCCTCCTACGAGCAGTACTTC
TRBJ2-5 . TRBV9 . CASSAPSLGSQETQYF TGTGCCAGCAGCGCGCCTTCACTAGGAAGCCAAGAGACCCAGTACTTC
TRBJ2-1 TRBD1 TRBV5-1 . CASRSGTGDVNEQFF TGCGCCAGCCGTTCCGGGACAGGGGATGTCAATGAGCAGTTCTTC
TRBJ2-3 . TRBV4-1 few CASSQPDIATRTDTQYF TGCGCCAGCAGCCAACCCGATATAGCGACCCGCACAGATACGCAGTATTTT
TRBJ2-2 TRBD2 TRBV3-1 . CASSQGLAGGQNTGELFF TGTGCCAGCAGCCAAGGACTAGCGGGGGGCCAGAACACCGGGGAGCTGTTTTTT